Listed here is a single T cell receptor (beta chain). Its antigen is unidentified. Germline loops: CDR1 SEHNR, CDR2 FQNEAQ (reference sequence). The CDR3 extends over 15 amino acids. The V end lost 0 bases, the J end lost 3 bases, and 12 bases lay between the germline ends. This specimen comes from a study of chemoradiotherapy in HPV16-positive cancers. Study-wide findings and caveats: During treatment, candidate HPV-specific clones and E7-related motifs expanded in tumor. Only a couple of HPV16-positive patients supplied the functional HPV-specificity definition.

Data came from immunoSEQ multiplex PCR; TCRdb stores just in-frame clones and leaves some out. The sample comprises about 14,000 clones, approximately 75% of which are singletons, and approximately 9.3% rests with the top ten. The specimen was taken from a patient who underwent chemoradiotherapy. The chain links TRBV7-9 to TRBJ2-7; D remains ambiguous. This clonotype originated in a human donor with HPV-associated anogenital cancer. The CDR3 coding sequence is TGTGCCAGCAGCTTAGCCCAAGCGTCGGTCTACGAGCAGTACTTC. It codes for CASSLAQASVYEQYF.